These 18 T cell receptor beta chains came from one sample sequenced in a study of OX40 agonist ivuxolimab in advanced cancers. Sequencing was performed with immunoSEQ multiplex PCR; in TCRdb, only in-frame clones are kept and a portion is missing. The sample lists some 81,000 clones; roughly 85% were seen once. Sequencing was performed on CD4+ or CD8+ T cells sorted from blood, taken in a trial of the OX40 agonist ivuxolimab. These receptors came from an adult with an advanced solid tumor such as melanoma, head and neck, liver or kidney cancer.

This clone was detected a few times. This chain uses TRBV10-3 with TRBJ1-3; D remains ambiguous. Germline CDR1 ENHRY, CDR2 SYGVKD. The CDR3 contains 18 residues. V gave up 4 bases and J gave up 0 bases, with 19 bases separating them. The CDR3: CAISVIGPKQSSGNTIYF. DNA for the CDR3: TGTGCCATCAGTGTGATCGGCCCAAAGCAGAGCTCTGGAAACACCATATATTTT.

The chain has TRBV5-1 and TRBJ2-1, with D unclear. The V end lost 0 bases, the J end lost 6 bases, and 4 bases lay between the germline ends. Germline loops: CDR1 SGHRS, CDR2 YFSETQ. This CDR3 contains 12 residues. In nucleotides, the CDR3 is TGCGCCAGCAGCTTGGGGGGCAATGAGCAGTTCTTC. Protein sequence: CASSLGGNEQFF.

The chain uses TRBV6-1 and TRBJ2-3, with D unclear. The V end lost 2 bases, the J end lost 6 bases, and 12 bases lay between the germline ends. This CDR3 is 14 amino acids long. Germline loops: CDR1 MNHNS, CDR2 SASEGT. The CDR3 bases are TGTGCCAGCAGTGAAAGGCTGGGATTGGATACGCAGTATTTT. It encodes CASSERLGLDTQYF.

The chain couples TRBV12-5 to TRBJ2-1; 10 bases are shared with TRBD2. The length of the CDR3 is 17 residues. CDR1 and CDR2 (germline): LGHNT, FRNRAP. The V and J ends lost 0 bases and 8 bases, in that order; junction bases with no gene match: 10. This CDR3 reads CASGLVLGSGGLHEQFF. CDR3 DNA: TGTGCTAGTGGTTTGGTACTAGGTAGCGGGGGGTTACATGAGCAGTTCTTC.

The gene calls are TRBV7-7 and TRBJ2-5; D gene unclear. This CDR3 comprises 11 residues. Germline values: CDR1 SSHAT, CDR2 FNYEAQ (reference sequence). V lost 5 bases to trimming and J lost 2 bases, with 3 bases between them. The CDR3 region is CASSVQETQYF. In nucleotides, the CDR3 is TGTGCCAGCAGCGTTCAAGAGACCCAGTACTTC.

J is TRBJ2-2 and V is TRBV21-1; whether TRBD1, the table's D call, matches the DNA was not checked. TRBV21-1 is recorded as a pseudogene. This CDR3 contains 16 residues. In DNA form, the CDR3 reads TGTGCCAGCAGCCCCTTCTCAGACATACTCGCCGGGGAGCTGTTTTTT. Translating gives CASSPFSDILAGELFF.

The chain is built from TRBV5-1 and TRBJ2-7; the D gene is possibly TRBD1 (5 bases). Germline V gene lookup returns CDR1 SGHRS and CDR2 YFSETQ. Trimming removed 1 base from V and 0 bases from J, with 8 bases in between. This CDR3 region has 14 residues. CDR3: CASSLSGSSYEQYF. The DNA of the CDR3 is TGCGCCAGCAGCTTGTCAGGGTCCTCCTACGAGCAGTACTTC.

The chain is built from TRBV25-1 and TRBJ2-3; D is perhaps TRBD1 (8 bases). The CDR3 contains 15 residues. Trimming stripped 6 bases from V and 3 bases from J, with 16 bases between. Looked up from germline, CDR1 is MGHDK and CDR2 is SYGVNS. Here the CDR3 DNA reads TGTGCCAGCAGCGCCTTACAGGGGGGGACAGATACGCAGTATTTT. This encodes CASSALQGGTDTQYF.

The CDR3 DNA reads as TGCGCCAGCTGGGACAGGGAAGGCTTAAATTCACCCCTCCACTTT. Its translation: CASWDREGLNSPLHF. The genes are TRBV10-1 and TRBJ1-6; TRBD1 agrees at 9 bases. Germline lookup yields CDR1 WNHNN and CDR2 SYGVQD (reference sequence). CDR3 size: 15 residues. V dropped 8 bases and J dropped 7; count of bases not matched to a gene: 9.

The V and J genes are TRBV7-2 and TRBJ2-7; D possibly matches TRBD1 or TRBD2 (5 bases each). Trimming stripped 5 bases from V and 3 bases from J, with 17 bases between. This CDR3 comprises 15 residues. The germline V gene encodes CDR1 SGHTA and CDR2 FQGNSA. The CDR3 spells CASSRTGTDLYEQYF. In DNA form, the CDR3 reads TGTGCCAGCAGCCGCACCGGGACGGACCTCTACGAGCAGTACTTC.

The chain is built from TRBV9 and TRBJ1-6, with D unresolved. This CDR3 has 15 amino acids. Germline V gene data show CDR1 as SGDLS and CDR2 as YYNGEE. Trimming took off 4 bases at V and 7 bases at J, with 15 bases between the two ends. The CDR3 sequence: CASSPSPLRNSPLHF. For the CDR3, the DNA is TGTGCCAGCAGCCCCAGCCCCCTGAGAAATTCACCCCTCCACTTT.

This sequence joins TRBV6-6 and TRBJ1-1; 7 nucleotides align to TRBD1. Per germline, CDR1 MNHNY and CDR2 SVGAGI (reference sequence). With 8 bases clipped from V and 0 bases from J, the junction kept 3 bases outside the gene matches. The CDR3 loop spans 13 amino acids. The CDR3 DNA reads as TGTGCCAGCCGGGACAGTTTGAACACTGAAGCTTTCTTT. The encoded protein is CASRDSLNTEAFF.

This clone occurred once. The chain combines TRBV6-5 with TRBJ2-5; weak D call: TRBD2 (7 bases). The CDR3 totals 15 residues. The V gene's germline CDR1 is MNHEY and CDR2 SVGAGI. The V end lost 6 bases, the J end lost 1 base, and 15 bases lay between the germline ends. CDR3 sequence reads: CASSPWGGRQETQYF. The DNA for the CDR3 is TGTGCCAGCAGCCCGTGGGGGGGGCGCCAAGAGACCCAGTACTTC.

The chain carries TRBV6-5 and TRBJ1-1, with TRBD1 matching 7 bases. V dropped 6 bases and J dropped 6; count of bases not matched to a gene: 10. The CDR3 extends over 14 amino acids. Germline CDR1 reads MNHEY; CDR2 reads SVGAGI. For the CDR3, the DNA is TGTGCCAGCAGAATAGACAGGGATTATGCTGAAGCTTTCTTT. Residues: CASRIDRDYAEAFF.

The rearrangement uses TRBV19 and TRBJ1-2, with 8 positions matching TRBD1. Germline CDR1 is LNHDA and CDR2 is SQIVND (reference sequence). J was trimmed by 4 bases and V by 4 bases; bases with no gene match: 8. This CDR3 is built from 15 residues. The CDR3 bases are TGTGCCAGTAGTACCCCCCAGGGGGCCCGCTATGGCTACACCTTC. This gives the protein CASSTPQGARYGYTF.

This chain links TRBV6-5 with TRBJ2-7, with D perhaps TRBD1 or TRBD2 (5 bases each). Trimming took 6 bases from V and 2 from J, leaving 14 bases between them. The CDR3 totals 14 residues. Germline lookup yields CDR1 MNHEY and CDR2 SVGAGI. The CDR3 here is CASRKGLGAYEQYF. The CDR3, as DNA: TGTGCCAGCAGAAAGGGGTTGGGGGCCTACGAGCAGTACTTC.

This chain links TRBV19 with TRBJ2-2, with unresolved D. The CDR3 has 14 amino acids. The V gene's germline CDR1 is LNHDA and CDR2 SQIVND (reference sequence). V was trimmed by 10 bases and J by 0 bases, leaving 12 bases between them. CDR3 DNA: TGTGCCACTACGAGCCAGCCGAACACCGGGGAGCTGTTTTTT. Protein product: CATTSQPNTGELFF.

The chain has TRBV29-1 and TRBJ2-6; 7 bases align to TRBD1. This CDR3 comprises 17 residues. The V gene's germline CDR1 is SQVTM and CDR2 ANQGSEA. Losses at the gene ends were 7 bases for V and 0 bases for J; bases not matched to a gene: 12. The CDR3 loop is CSAVGPDRDSGANVLTF. The CDR3 region has the DNA TGCAGCGCCGTGGGGCCTGACAGGGACTCTGGGGCCAACGTCCTGACTTTC.